The following is a TCR beta chain sequence with its context. Its target is unknown. Germline lookup yields CDR1 SQVTM and CDR2 ANQGSEA. This CDR3 comprises 13 residues. Trimming pared 6 bases from V and 2 bases from J, leaving 13 bases between. This entry belongs to a study of shared clonotypes between healthy human individuals. Study observations and caveats: A handful of donors shared about 4.5% of their naive CD4 clonotypes. Larger estimated richness was generally seen in naive subsets than in memory subsets.

In the sorted-subset replicate PCRs, approximately 200 ng DNA, tens of thousands of T cell genomes, was used. Source study methods: Because ImmunoSEQ provided only junction sequences with no quality scores, the filtering differed. Produced via immunoSEQ multiplex PCR; TCRdb's table is partial and in-frame only. From that table come the V and J calls and clone size; the DNA was used to work out D and trimming. Of around 1,900,000 clones in the sample, 80% to 95% are singletons; the top ten hold less than 2%. Terminally differentiated effector memory CD45RA+ cells were excluded by CCR7 positive selection of CD45RO-negative cells.

The source material was naive CD8+ T cells from PBMCs. This clonotype was obtained from a man younger than 30 in good health. Some clones in this sample may be carry-over from other donors' samples. The chain employs TRBV29-1 and TRBJ2-5; D gene uncertain. This chain's CDR3 is CSVHPGRQETQYF. In nucleotides, the CDR3 is TGCAGCGTGCACCCCGGACGGCAAGAGACCCAGTACTTC.